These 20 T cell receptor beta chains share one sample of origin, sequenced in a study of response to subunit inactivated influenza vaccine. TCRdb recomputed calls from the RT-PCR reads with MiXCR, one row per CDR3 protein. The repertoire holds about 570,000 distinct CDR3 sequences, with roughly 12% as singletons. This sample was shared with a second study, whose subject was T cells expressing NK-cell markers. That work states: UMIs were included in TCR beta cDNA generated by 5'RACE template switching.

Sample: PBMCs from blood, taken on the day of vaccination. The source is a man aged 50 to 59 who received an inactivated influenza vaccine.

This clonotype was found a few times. The CDR3 DNA is TGTGCCAGCACCCCGGGGCGAGATTCACCCCTCCACTTT. It specifies CASTPGRDSPLHF. V usage is TRBV12-3 or TRBV12-4 and J usage is TRBJ1-6; tentatively, D is TRBD1 (5 bases). The V end was cut by 7 bases, the J end by 8 bases, with 12 bases between. The CDR3 has 13 residues.

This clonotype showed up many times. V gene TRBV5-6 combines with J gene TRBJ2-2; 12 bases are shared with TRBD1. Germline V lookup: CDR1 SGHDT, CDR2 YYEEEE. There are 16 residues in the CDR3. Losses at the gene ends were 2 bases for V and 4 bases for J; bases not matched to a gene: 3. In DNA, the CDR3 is TGTGCCAGCAGCTTACCGGGACAGGGGGCCACCGGGGAGCTGTTTTTT. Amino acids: CASSLPGQGATGELFF.

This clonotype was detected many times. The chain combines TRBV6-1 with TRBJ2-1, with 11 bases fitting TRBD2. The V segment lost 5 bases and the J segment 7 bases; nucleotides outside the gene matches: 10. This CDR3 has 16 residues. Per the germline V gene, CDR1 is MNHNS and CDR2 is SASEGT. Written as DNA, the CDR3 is TGTGCCAGCAGTCCTTTTAGCGGGAGGGCCCAGAATGAGCAGTTCTTC. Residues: CASSPFSGRAQNEQFF.

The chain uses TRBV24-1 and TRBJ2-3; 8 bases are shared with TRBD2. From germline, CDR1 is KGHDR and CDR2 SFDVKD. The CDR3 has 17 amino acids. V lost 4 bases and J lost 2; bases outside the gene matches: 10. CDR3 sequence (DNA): TGTGCCACCAGTGAGACTATAGCGGGGCGATCCACAGATACGCAGTATTTT. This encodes CATSETIAGRSTDTQYF.

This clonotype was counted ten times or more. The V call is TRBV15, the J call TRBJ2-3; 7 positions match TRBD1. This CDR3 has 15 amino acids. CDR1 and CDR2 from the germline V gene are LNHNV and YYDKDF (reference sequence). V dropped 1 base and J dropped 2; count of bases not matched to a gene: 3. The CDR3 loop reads CATSRGDRDTDTQYF. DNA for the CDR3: TGTGCCACCAGCAGAGGGGACAGAGACACAGATACGCAGTATTTT.

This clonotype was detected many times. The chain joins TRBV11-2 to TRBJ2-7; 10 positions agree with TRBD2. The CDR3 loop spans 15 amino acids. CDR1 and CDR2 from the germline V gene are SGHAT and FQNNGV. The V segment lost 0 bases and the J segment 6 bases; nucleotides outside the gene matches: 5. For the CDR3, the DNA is TGTGCCAGCAGCTTAGAGAGCGGGGGGGCGTCCGAGCAGTACTTC. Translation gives CASSLESGGASEQYF.

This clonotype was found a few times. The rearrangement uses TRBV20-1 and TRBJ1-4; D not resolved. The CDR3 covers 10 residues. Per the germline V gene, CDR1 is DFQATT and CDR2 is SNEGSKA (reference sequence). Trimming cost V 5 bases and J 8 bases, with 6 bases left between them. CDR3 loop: CSALNEKLFF. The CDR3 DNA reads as TGCAGTGCTTTAAACGAAAAACTGTTTTTT.

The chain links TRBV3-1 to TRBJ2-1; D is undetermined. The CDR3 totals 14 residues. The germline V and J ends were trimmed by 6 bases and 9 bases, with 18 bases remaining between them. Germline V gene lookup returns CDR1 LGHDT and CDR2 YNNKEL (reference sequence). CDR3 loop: CASSTLGPLTEQFF. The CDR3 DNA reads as TGTGCCAGCAGTACTTTGGGTCCTCTCACTGAGCAGTTCTTC.

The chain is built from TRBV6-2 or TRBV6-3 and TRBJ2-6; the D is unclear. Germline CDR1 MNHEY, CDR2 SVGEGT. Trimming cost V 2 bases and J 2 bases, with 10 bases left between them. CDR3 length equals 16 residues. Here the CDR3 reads CASSYNKQAGANVLTF. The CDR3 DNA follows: TGTGCCAGCAGTTACAACAAGCAAGCTGGGGCCAACGTCCTGACTTTC.

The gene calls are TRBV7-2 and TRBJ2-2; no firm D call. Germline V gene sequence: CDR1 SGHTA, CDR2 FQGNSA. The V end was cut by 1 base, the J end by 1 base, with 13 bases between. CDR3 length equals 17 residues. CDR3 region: CASSLGFGYLNTGELFF. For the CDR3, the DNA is TGTGCCAGCAGCTTAGGGTTCGGCTATTTGAACACCGGGGAGCTGTTTTTT.

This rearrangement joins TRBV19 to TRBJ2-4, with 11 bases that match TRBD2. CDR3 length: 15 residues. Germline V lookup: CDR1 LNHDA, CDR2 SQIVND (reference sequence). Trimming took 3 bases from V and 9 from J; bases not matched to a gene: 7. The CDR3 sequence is CASSITSGSFGIQYF. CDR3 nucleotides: TGTGCCAGTAGTATTACTAGCGGGAGCTTCGGCATTCAGTACTTC.

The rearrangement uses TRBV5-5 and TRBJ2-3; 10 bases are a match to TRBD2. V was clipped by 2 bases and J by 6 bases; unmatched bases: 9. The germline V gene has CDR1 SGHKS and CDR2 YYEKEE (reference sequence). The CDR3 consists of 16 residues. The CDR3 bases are TGTGCCAGCAGCTTTGGGTGGGGACTAGCGATGGATACGCAGTATTTT. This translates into CASSFGWGLAMDTQYF.

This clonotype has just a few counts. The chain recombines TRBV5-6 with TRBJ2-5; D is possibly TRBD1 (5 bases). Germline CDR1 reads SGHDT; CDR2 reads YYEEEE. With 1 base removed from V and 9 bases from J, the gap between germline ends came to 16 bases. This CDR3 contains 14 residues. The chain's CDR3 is CASSLKRQGLAQYF. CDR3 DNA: TGTGCCAGCAGCTTGAAGAGGCAGGGCTTGGCCCAGTACTTC.

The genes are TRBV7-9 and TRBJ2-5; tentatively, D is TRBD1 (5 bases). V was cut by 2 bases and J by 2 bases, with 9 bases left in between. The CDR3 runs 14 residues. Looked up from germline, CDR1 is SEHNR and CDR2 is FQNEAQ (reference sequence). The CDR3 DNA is TGTGCCAGCAGCTTACTGACAGAACAAGAGACCCAGTACTTC. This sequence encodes CASSLLTEQETQYF.

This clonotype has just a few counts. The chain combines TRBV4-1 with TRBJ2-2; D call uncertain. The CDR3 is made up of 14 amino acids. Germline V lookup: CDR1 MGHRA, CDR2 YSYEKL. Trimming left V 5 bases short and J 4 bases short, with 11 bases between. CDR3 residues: CASSMPYTTGELFF. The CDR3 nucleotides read TGCGCCAGCAGCATGCCTTATACCACCGGGGAGCTGTTTTTT.

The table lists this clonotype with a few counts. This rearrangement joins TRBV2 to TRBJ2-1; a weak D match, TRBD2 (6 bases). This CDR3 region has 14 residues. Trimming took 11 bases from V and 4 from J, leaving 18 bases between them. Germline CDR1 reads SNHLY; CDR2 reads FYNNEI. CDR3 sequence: CASSGSRDYNEQFF. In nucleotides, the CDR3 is TGTGCCTCTTCCGGGAGCAGGGATTACAATGAGCAGTTCTTC.

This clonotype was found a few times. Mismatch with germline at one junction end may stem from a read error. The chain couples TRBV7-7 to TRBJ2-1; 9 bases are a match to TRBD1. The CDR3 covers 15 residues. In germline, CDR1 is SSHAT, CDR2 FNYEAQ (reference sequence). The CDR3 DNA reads TGTGCTAGCAGGCCACAGGGGGCGCCGGTCAATGAGCAGTTCTTC. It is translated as CASRPQGAPVNEQFF.

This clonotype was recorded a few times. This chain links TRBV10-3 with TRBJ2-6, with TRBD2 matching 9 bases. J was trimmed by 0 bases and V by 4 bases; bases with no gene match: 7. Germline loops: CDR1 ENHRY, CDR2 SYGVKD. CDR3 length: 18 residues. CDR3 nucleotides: TGTGCCATCAGTGCTCAGCGGGGGGCCATCTCTGGGGCCAACGTCCTGACTTTC. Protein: CAISAQRGAISGANVLTF.

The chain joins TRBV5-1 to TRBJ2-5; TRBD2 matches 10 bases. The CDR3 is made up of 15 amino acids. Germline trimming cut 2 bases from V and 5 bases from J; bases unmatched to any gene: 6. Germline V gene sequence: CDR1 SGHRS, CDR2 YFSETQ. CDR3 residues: CASSFASGRIETQYF. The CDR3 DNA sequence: TGCGCCAGCAGCTTCGCTAGCGGGAGAATTGAGACCCAGTACTTC.

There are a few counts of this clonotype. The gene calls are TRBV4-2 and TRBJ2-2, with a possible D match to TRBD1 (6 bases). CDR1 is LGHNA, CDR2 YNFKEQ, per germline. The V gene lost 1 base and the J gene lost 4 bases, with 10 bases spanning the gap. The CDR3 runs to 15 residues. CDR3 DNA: TGTGCCAGCAGCCAAGGGGGGCGAGGCACCGGGGAGCTGTTTTTT. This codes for CASSQGGRGTGELFF.